These 28 T cell receptor beta chains were sequenced from one sample in a study of blood T cells in healthy people across ages (dated by TCRdb to between 2014 and 2017). Preparation of the library involved 5' RACE. The sequencing machine was an Illumina HiSeq 2500. A second about 7 to 11 cycle PCR used a sample-barcoded 5' primer and a J-beta primer mix. Using fastp at Q25 and MiXCR, TCRdb reprocessed the public reads and kept productive beta chains. All rows with the same CDR3 protein become a single entry with the most common DNA and genes. For this sample there are approximately 800,000 distinct CDR3 sequences; 45% to 70% appear just once. Of the sample, around a quarter falls within the top ten clones. Sequenced sample: blood. The source is a man aged 35 to 55 in good health.

The V gene is TRBV20-1, the J gene TRBJ2-1, with 9 bases matching TRBD1. The J segment lost 7 bases and the V segment lost 1 base, leaving 2 bases of the junction unmatched. The CDR3 contains 13 residues. Germline-derived CDR1 and CDR2 are DFQATT and SNEGSKA (reference sequence). The CDR3 nucleotides are TGCAGTGCTAGAGGGGACAGGGCGAATGAGCAGTTCTTC. Translated: CSARGDRANEQFF.

This chain connects TRBV12-3 or TRBV12-4 to TRBJ2-1, with 11 bases matching TRBD2. The CDR3 consists of 14 residues. Trimming took 2 bases from V and 10 from J; bases not matched to a gene: 4. Written as DNA, the CDR3 is TGTGCCAGCAGTTTATACGCTAGCGGGAGGGAGCAGTTCTTC. Its translation: CASSLYASGREQFF.

The rearrangement uses TRBV4-2 and TRBJ1-5, with no clear D. This CDR3 has 17 amino acids. Trimming took 1 base from V and 0 from J, leaving 13 bases between them. The germline V gene encodes CDR1 LGHNA and CDR2 YNFKEQ. Written as DNA, the CDR3 is TGTGCCAGCAGCCAAGGTCGGGCGGTAGATAGCAATCAGCCCCAGCATTTT. Translating it yields CASSQGRAVDSNQPQHF.

This rearrangement joins TRBV28 to TRBJ2-1, with TRBD2 matching over 7 bases. V dropped 1 base and J dropped 4; count of bases not matched to a gene: 4. The V gene's germline CDR1 is MDHEN and CDR2 SYDVKM. The CDR3 is made up of 15 amino acids. The CDR3 loop is CASSLLGGTYNEQFF. As DNA, the CDR3 is TGTGCCAGCAGTTTATTGGGGGGGACTTACAATGAGCAGTTCTTC.

The table lists this clonotype with a few counts. The chain recombines TRBV29-1 with TRBJ2-3, with D possibly matching TRBD1 (5 bases). The V gene lost 3 bases and the J gene lost 1 base, with 14 bases spanning the gap. There are 15 residues in the CDR3. CDR1 and CDR2 (germline): SQVTM, ANQGSEA. The CDR3 loop is CSVETDGKGTDTQYF. CDR3 coding DNA: TGCAGCGTTGAGACAGACGGAAAGGGCACAGATACGCAGTATTTT.

This clonotype was found a few times. This chain uses TRBV5-1 with TRBJ2-5, with 8 nucleotides matching TRBD1. CDR1 and CDR2 (germline): SGHRS, YFSETQ. The CDR3 extends over 15 amino acids. Trimming removed 0 bases from V and 0 bases from J; junction bases left unmatched: 1. The DNA for the CDR3 is TGCGCCAGCAGCTTGGTACAGGGGGACCAAGAGACCCAGTACTTC. This sequence encodes CASSLVQGDQETQYF.

This chain uses TRBV4-2 with TRBJ1-1; no clear D gene. The CDR3 runs to 12 residues. Trimming left V 0 bases short and J 6 bases short, with 5 bases between. Germline V CDR1 and CDR2: LGHNA, YNFKEQ. The CDR3 DNA sequence: TGTGCCAGCAGCCAAGATTCACCTGAAGCTTTCTTT. This sequence encodes CASSQDSPEAFF.

This clonotype came up a few times. This chain's CDR3 is CAISEKRGQGPRGAFF. As DNA, the CDR3 is TGTGCCATCAGTGAGAAACGGGGACAGGGGCCGCGCGGGGCTTTCTTT. The chain combines TRBV10-3 with TRBJ1-1; 10 bases are shared with TRBD1. The J segment lost 11 bases and the V segment lost 2 bases, leaving 14 bases of the junction unmatched. Germline CDR1 ENHRY, CDR2 SYGVKD. This CDR3 contains 16 residues.

This clonotype was seen a few times. One end of the junction fails to match germline, which may point to a read error. The J gene is TRBJ2-7, the V gene TRBV13; D not certain. Per germline, CDR1 PRHDT and CDR2 FYEKMQ (reference sequence). This CDR3 is 14 amino acids long. CDR3 DNA: TGTGTCAGCAGCCGTCCCCGCGTATCCTACGAGCAGTACTTC. Its translation is CVSSRPRVSYEQYF.

The chain combines TRBV3-1 with TRBJ2-7, with 9 nucleotides matching TRBD1. Germline loops: CDR1 LGHDT, CDR2 YNNKEL (reference sequence). Losses at the gene ends were 4 bases for V and 6 bases for J; bases not matched to a gene: 7. The CDR3 has 14 residues. CDR3 DNA sequence: TGTGCCAGCAGCCCGGGGACAGGGTCGGTCGAGCAGTACTTC. Amino acids: CASSPGTGSVEQYF.

CDR3 sequence: CAISESWGSTSGSRDEQYF. The DNA of the CDR3 is TGTGCCATCAGTGAGTCATGGGGTTCTACTAGCGGGAGCCGGGATGAGCAGTACTTC. This chain links TRBV10-3 with TRBJ2-5, with 11 positions matching TRBD2. Germline-derived CDR1 and CDR2 are ENHRY and SYGVKD. V lost 0 bases and J lost 11; bases outside the gene matches: 20. This CDR3 has 19 amino acids.

The J gene is TRBJ1-2, the V gene TRBV12-3 or TRBV12-4; D is possibly TRBD1 (6 bases). The CDR3 covers 13 residues. With 6 bases removed from V and 7 bases from J, the gap between germline ends came to 15 bases. The DNA of the CDR3 is TGTGCCAGCAGCACAGGGATTGGAGGTGGCTACACCTTC. Translation: CASSTGIGGGYTF.

This clonotype was picked up a small number of times. The rearrangement links TRBV9 to TRBJ1-2; no clear D. V dropped 0 bases and J dropped 6 bases, with 3 bases sitting between them. Germline lookup yields CDR1 SGDLS and CDR2 YYNGEE. The CDR3 is 11 amino acids. The CDR3 DNA reads as TGTGCCAGCAGCGTAGGGAATGGCTACACCTTC. Encoded protein: CASSVGNGYTF. The variable domain in full, completed from reference TRBV9 and TRBJ1-2, reads DSGVTQTPKHLITATGQRVTLRCSPRSGDLSVYWYQQSLDQGLQFLIQYYNGEERAKGNILERFSAQQFPDLHSELNLSSLELGDSALYFCASSVGNGYTFGSGTRLTVV.

DNA for the CDR3: TGTGCCAGCAGCTGGGTTCCGGACACCCTATACGAGCAGTACTTC. Translating gives CASSWVPDTLYEQYF. The rearrangement links TRBV7-2 to TRBJ2-5; weak D call: TRBD1 (5 bases). The better agreement between TRBJ2-7 and the DNA end casts doubt on the J call. Germline CDR1 and CDR2: SGHTA and FQGNSA. The CDR3 loop spans 15 amino acids.

The J gene is TRBJ2-2, the V gene TRBV6-6; 12 bases are shared with TRBD2. This CDR3 region has 16 residues. Germline CDR1 and CDR2: MNHNY and SVGAGI (reference sequence). V was clipped by 5 bases and J by 7 bases; unmatched bases: 8. The CDR3 is CASSTRTSGVHGELFF. CDR3 coding DNA: TGTGCCAGCAGTACCCGGACTAGCGGGGTTCACGGGGAGCTGTTTTTT.

This chain joins TRBV21-1 and TRBJ1-2; the D call in the table, TRBD1, was not verified against the DNA. TRBV21-1 is a listed pseudogene. The CDR3 extends over 12 amino acids. CDR3 region: CASRPLDHGYTF. CDR3 DNA: TGTGCCAGCAGACCCCTTGACCATGGCTACACCTTC.

The chain joins TRBV6-1 to TRBJ2-5; 8 bases match TRBD2. Germline CDR1 and CDR2: MNHNS and SASEGT. The CDR3 extends over 17 amino acids. V lost 8 bases to trimming and J lost 5 bases; unmatched junction nucleotides: 19. The CDR3 here is CASLSSRGGRYGETQYF. The CDR3 bases are TGTGCCAGCCTCTCGTCACGGGGGGGCAGGTATGGGGAGACCCAGTACTTC.

This clonotype was seen a single time. This chain links TRBV29-1 with TRBJ2-3; no clear D. The CDR3 has 11 residues. CDR1 SQVTM and CDR2 ANQGSEA come from the germline V gene. V was pared by 7 bases and J by 2 bases, with 7 bases between. In DNA form, the CDR3 reads TGCAGCGCTGGCCCCACAGATACGCAGTATTTT. This translates into CSAGPTDTQYF.

The sample holds a few counts of this clonotype. V is TRBV20-1 and J is TRBJ2-7; 7 nucleotides align to TRBD1. The germline V gene encodes CDR1 DFQATT and CDR2 SNEGSKA (reference sequence). The CDR3 has 15 residues. Trimming removed 1 base from V and 4 bases from J; junction bases left unmatched: 10. CDR3 protein: CSARGGRGSPYEQYF. As DNA, the CDR3 is TGCAGTGCTAGAGGGGGCAGGGGGTCACCGTACGAGCAGTACTTC.

This chain connects TRBV6-2 or TRBV6-3 to TRBJ2-1; no definite D call. Judging by the DNA end, TRBJ2-7 fits better; the J call may be wrong. The CDR3 is made up of 12 amino acids. CDR1 MNHEY and CDR2 SVGEGT come from the germline V gene. The CDR3 protein is CASSYPEYEQYF. CDR3 nucleotides: TGTGCCAGCAGTTACCCTGAGTACGAGCAGTACTTC.

The chain links TRBV3-1 to TRBJ1-2; D unclear. Between the trimmed V and J ends, which lost 5 bases and 8 bases, there was a span of 12 bases. CDR1 LGHDT and CDR2 YNNKEL come from the germline V gene (reference sequence). The CDR3 spans 12 residues. This CDR3 reads CASSSRDRGYTF. The CDR3 coding sequence is TGTGCCAGCAGCTCTAGAGACCGGGGCTACACCTTC.

The rearrangement joins TRBV9 to TRBJ2-6; D uncertain. Germline-derived CDR1 and CDR2 are SGDLS and YYNGEE. This CDR3 is 14 amino acids long. The V end was cut by 4 bases, the J end by 3 bases, with 8 bases between. The CDR3: CASSSNLGANVLTF. In nucleotides, the CDR3 is TGTGCCAGCAGCTCAAACCTTGGGGCCAACGTCCTGACTTTC.

The chain is built from TRBV25-1 and TRBJ2-7; possibly TRBD1 for D (5 bases). The germline CDR1 and CDR2 sequences are MGHDK and SYGVNS. The CDR3 is 13 residues long. V was clipped by 5 bases and J by 3 bases, with 11 bases between them. As DNA, the CDR3 is TGTGCCAGCAGTAAGACAGATTACTACGAGCAGTACTTC. Residues: CASSKTDYYEQYF.

The chain couples TRBV20-1 to TRBJ2-3, with D possibly matching TRBD1 (5 bases). This CDR3 has 13 residues. Germline V gene data show CDR1 as DFQATT and CDR2 as SNEGSKA (reference sequence). V gave up 5 bases and J gave up 1 base, with 10 bases separating them. This CDR3 is CSAQGIGTDTQYF. Here the CDR3 DNA reads TGCAGTGCTCAGGGTATCGGCACAGATACGCAGTATTTT.

The chain combines TRBV3-1 with TRBJ2-5; 7 bases are shared with TRBD2. CDR1 and CDR2 from the germline V gene are LGHDT and YNNKEL (reference sequence). Trimming took 5 bases from V and 0 from J; bases not matched to a gene: 6. The CDR3 is made up of 15 amino acids. The CDR3 DNA reads TGTGCCAGCAGCTTAACGCGGGGGAACCAAGAGACCCAGTACTTC. It encodes CASSLTRGNQETQYF.

The chain employs TRBV15 and TRBJ1-4; D is possibly TRBD1 (5 bases). Trimming took 0 bases from V and 8 from J, leaving 16 bases between them. The CDR3 length is 16 residues. Germline V gene lookup returns CDR1 LNHNV and CDR2 YYDKDF (reference sequence). CDR3 sequence: CATSRDSTATDEKLFF. CDR3 sequence (DNA): TGTGCCACCAGCAGAGATTCGACCGCGACAGACGAAAAACTGTTTTTT.

This clonotype was seen only a few times. The chain is built from TRBV6-5 and TRBJ2-5; 7 bases map to TRBD2. Trimming cost V 5 bases and J 5 bases; bases outside gene matches: 11. CDR1 MNHEY and CDR2 SVGAGI come from the germline V gene. There are 15 residues in the CDR3. The CDR3 DNA is TGTGCCAGCAGTATTCGGGGAGGGCGAGGCGAGACCCAGTACTTC. Amino acids: CASSIRGGRGETQYF.

The chain combines TRBV4-3 with TRBJ2-4; a possible D gene is TRBD1 (5 bases). Germline V gene data show CDR1 as LGHNA and CDR2 as YSLEER. The CDR3 is 18 amino acids. Trimming took 0 bases from V and 0 from J, leaving 15 bases between them. The CDR3 loop is CASSQDQDSDLAKNIQYF. DNA of the CDR3: TGCGCCAGCAGCCAAGACCAAGACAGCGACCTAGCCAAAAACATTCAGTACTTC.